This T cell receptor (beta chain) appears in the sequencing data of a study of PD-L1 blockade in urothelial cancer. CDR3 length: 15 amino acids. Between the trimmed V and J ends, which lost 6 bases and 2 bases, there was a span of 14 bases. From germline, CDR1 is MNHEY and CDR2 SMNVEV (reference sequence). Here immunoSEQ multiplex PCR was the method, and the copy in TCRdb shows in-frame clones only, minus some. The sample shows 20,000 to 30,000 clones, 86% of them seen only once. The TCR was taken from a man in his 60s with urothelial cancer. This sequence joins TRBV27 and TRBJ1-5; D is unresolved. The source material was PBMCs, sampled around atezolizumab (anti-PD-L1) treatment. Here the CDR3 DNA reads TGTGCCAGCAGCCGATCTCGGTCGGGCAATCAGCCCCAGCATTTT. Protein product: CASSRSRSGNQPQHF.